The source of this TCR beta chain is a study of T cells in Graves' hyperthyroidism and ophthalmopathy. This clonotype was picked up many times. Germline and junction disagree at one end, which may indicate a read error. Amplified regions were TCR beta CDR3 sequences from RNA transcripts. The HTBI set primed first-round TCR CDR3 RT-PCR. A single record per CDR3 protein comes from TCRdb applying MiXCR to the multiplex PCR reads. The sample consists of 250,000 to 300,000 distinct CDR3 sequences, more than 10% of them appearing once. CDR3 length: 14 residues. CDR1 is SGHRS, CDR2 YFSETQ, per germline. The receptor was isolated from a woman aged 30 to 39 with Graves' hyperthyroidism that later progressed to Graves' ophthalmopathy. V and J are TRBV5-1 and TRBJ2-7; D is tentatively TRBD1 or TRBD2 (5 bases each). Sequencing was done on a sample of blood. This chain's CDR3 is CASSLGDGPYEQYF. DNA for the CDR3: TGTGCCAGCAGCTTGGGGGATGGCCCCTACGAGCAGTACTTC.